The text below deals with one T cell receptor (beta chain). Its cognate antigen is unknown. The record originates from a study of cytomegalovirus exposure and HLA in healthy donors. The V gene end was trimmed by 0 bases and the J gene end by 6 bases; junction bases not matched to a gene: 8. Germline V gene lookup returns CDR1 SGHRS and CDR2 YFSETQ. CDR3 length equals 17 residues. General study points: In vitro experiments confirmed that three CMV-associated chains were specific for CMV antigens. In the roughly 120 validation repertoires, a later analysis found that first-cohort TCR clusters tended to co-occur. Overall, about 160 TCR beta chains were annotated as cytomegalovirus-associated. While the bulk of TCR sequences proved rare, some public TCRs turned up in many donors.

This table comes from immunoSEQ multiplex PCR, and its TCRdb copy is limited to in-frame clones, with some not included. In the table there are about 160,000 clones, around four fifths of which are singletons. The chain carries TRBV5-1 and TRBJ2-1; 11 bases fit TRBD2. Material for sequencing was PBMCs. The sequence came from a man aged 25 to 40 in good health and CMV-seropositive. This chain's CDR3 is CASSLALAGGTGNEQFF. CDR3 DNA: TGCGCCAGCAGCTTGGCTCTAGCGGGGGGAACTGGCAATGAGCAGTTCTTC.